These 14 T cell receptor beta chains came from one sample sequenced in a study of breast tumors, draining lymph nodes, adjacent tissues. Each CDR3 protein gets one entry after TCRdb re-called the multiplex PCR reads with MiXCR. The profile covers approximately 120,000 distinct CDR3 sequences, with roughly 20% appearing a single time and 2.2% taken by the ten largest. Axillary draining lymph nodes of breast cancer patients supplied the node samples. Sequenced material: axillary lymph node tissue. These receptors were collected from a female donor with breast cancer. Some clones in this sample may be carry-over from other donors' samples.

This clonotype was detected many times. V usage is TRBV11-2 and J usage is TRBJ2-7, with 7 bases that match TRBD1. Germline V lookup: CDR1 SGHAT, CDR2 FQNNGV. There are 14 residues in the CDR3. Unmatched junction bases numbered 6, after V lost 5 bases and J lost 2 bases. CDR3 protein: CASSRTGAPYEQYF. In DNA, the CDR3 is TGTGCCAGCAGCCGTACAGGGGCGCCCTACGAGCAGTACTTC.

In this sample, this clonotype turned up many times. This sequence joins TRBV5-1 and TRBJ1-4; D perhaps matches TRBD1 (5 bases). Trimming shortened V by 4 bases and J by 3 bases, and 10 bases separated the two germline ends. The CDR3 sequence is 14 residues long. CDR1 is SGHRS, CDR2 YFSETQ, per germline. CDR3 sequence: CASSGGHPNEKLFF. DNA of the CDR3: TGCGCCAGCAGCGGCGGACACCCTAATGAAAAACTGTTTTTT.

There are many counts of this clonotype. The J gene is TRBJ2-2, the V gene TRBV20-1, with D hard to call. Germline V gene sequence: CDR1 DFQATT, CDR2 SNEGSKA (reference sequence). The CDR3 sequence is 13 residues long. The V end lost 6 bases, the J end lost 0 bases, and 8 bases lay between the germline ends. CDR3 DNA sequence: TGCAGTGCGGGCAGAGCGAACACCGGGGAGCTGTTTTTT. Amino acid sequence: CSAGRANTGELFF.

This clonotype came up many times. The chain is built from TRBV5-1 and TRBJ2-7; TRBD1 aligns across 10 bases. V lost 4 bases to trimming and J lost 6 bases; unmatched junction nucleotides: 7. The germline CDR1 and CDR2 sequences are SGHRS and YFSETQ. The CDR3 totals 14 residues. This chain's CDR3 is CASSPPGTGAEQYF. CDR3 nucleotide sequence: TGCGCCAGCAGCCCCCCCGGGACAGGGGCCGAGCAGTACTTC.

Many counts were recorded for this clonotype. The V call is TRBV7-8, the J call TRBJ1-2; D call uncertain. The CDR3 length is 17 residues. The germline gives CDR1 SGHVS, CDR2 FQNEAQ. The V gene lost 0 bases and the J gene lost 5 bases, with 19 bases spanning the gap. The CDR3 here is CASSLATKATGGYGYTF. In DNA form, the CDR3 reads TGTGCCAGCAGCTTAGCGACGAAGGCTACGGGCGGATATGGCTACACCTTC.

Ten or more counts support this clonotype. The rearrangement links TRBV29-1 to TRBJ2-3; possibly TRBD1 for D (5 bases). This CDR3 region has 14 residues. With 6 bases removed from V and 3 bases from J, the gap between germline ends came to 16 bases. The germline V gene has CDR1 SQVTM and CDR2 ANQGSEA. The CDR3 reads CSVTVLFGTDTQYF. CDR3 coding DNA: TGCAGCGTGACAGTACTATTCGGGACAGATACGCAGTATTTT.

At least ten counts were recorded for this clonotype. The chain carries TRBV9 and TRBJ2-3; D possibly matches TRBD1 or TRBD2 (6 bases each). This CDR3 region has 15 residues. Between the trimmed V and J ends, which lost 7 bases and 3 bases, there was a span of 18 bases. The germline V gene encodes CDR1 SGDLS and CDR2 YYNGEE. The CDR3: CASSTGGGLTDTQYF. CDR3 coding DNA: TGTGCCAGCTCAACAGGTGGGGGGCTAACAGATACGCAGTATTTT.

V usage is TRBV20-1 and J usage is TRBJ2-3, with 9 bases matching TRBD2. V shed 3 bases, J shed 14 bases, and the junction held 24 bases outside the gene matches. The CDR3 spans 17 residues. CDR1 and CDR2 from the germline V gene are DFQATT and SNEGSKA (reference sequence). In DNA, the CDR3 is TGCAGTGCTAGCAGGGCTAGCGGGACATATTCCACAGATACACGGTATTTT. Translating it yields CSASRASGTYSTDTRYF.

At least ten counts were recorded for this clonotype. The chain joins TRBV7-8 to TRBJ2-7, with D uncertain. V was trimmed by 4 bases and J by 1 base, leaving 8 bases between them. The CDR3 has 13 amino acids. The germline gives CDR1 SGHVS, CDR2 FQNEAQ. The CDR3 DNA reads TGTGCCAGCAGCTCCTGGAGTTCCTACGAGCAGTACTTC. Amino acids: CASSSWSSYEQYF.

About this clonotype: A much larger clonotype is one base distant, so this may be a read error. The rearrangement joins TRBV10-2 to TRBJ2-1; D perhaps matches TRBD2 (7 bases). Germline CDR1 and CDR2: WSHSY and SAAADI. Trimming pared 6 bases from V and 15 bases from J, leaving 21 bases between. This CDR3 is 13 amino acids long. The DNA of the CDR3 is TGCGCCAGCAGCTCTAACCCGTGGGGGGGGCGGTTCTTC. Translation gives CASSSNPWGGRFF.

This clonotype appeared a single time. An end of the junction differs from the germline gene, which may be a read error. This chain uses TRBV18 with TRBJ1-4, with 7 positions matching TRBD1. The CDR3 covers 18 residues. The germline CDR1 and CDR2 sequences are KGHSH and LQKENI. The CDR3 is CASSPSGVIDRANEKLFF. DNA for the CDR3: TGCGCCAGCTCACCAAGCGGTGTGATAGACAGGGCAAACGAAAAACTGTTTTTT.

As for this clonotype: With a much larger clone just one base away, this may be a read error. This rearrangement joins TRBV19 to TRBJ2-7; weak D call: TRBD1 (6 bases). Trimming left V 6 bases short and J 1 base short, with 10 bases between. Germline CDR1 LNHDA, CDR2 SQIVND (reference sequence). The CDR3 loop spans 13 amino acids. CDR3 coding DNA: TGTGCCAGTAGAGATACAGGGTCCTACGAGCAGTACTTC. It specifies CASRDTGSYEQYF.

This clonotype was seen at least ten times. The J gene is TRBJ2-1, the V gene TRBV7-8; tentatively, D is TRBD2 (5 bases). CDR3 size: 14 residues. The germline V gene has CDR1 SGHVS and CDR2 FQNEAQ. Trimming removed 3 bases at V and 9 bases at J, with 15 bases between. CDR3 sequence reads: CASSFVQEASEQFF. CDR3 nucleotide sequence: TGTGCCAGCAGCTTCGTTCAGGAGGCAAGTGAGCAGTTCTTC.

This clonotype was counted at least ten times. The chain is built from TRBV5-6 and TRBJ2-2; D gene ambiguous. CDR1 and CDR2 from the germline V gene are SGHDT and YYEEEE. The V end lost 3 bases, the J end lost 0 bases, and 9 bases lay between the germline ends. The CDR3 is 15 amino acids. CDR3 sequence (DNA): TGTGCCAGCAGCTCCCTAAACGCGAACACCGGGGAGCTGTTTTTT. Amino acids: CASSSLNANTGELFF. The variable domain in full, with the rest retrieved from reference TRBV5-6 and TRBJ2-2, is DAGVTQSPTHLIKTRGQQVTLRCSPKSGHDTVSWYQQALGQGPQFIFQYYEEEERQRGNFPDRFSGHQFPNYSSELNVNALLLGDSALYLCASSSLNANTGELFFGEGSRLTVL.